This is a list of T cell receptor beta chains from one sample in a study of shared clonotypes between healthy human individuals. TCRdb's table, derived via immunoSEQ multiplex PCR, lists solely in-frame clones and lacks some. The sample has around 1.4 million clones, approximately 98.5% seen once. The material sequenced was naive CD4+ T cells sorted from blood. These receptors came from a man aged 25 to 40 in good health. Both conserved end residues are part of each CDR3. The order of the fields is D gene, clone size, V gene, J gene, CDR3 DNA, CDR3 protein. A D gene is named only where the DNA matches it firmly. Size is omitted from some rows. Given values are once, few, many or a class for expanded clones.

TRBD1	NA	TRBV19	TRBJ2-7	TGTGCCAGTAGTATAGGACAGGGGGCTCGCCGGGAGCAGTACTTC	CASSIGQGARREQYF
NA	NA	TRBV11-3	TRBJ2-2	TGTGCCAGCAGCTCAAGGGTAGAGGGTCCCGGGGAGCTGTTTTTT	CASSSRVEGPGELFF
TRBD1	NA	TRBV18	TRBJ2-7	TGTGCCAGCTCAGAAGGACAGGGAGACGAGCAGTACTTC	CASSEGQGDEQYF
NA	NA	TRBV20-1	TRBJ2-7	TGCAGTGCAGATGGCTACGAGCAGTACTTC	CSADGYEQYF
NA	once	TRBV4-2	TRBJ1-5	TGTGCCAGCAGCGTGTCGCGCTATCAGCCCCAGCATTTT	CASSVSRYQPQHF
NA	NA	TRBV9	TRBJ1-2	TGTGCCAGCAGCCATGCCGGCACAGGCTTGGCTAACTATGGCTACACCTTC	CASSHAGTGLANYGYTF
NA	NA	TRBV6-6	TRBJ2-1	TGTGCCAGCAGCCCCCCGCGGGGCGGGCAAGAACATGAGCAGTTCTTC	CASSPPRGGQEHEQFF
NA	NA	TRBV6-5	TRBJ2-7	TGTGCCAGCACCTCCGGGAGTACGGGCTCCTACGAGCAGTACTTC	CASTSGSTGSYEQYF
NA	NA	TRBV29-1	TRBJ2-5	TGCAGCGTTCGGGAACAGTTGATAAAGACCCAGTACTTC	CSVREQLIKTQYF
TRBD2	NA	TRBV10-3	TRBJ2-3	TGTGCCATCAGCCTCTTAAGCGGGAGTGGCACAGATACGCAGTATTTT	CAISLLSGSGTDTQYF
NA	NA	TRBV10-3	TRBJ2-1	TGTGCCATCACCGCAGGGGCATCTTGGGGGAATGAGCAGTTCTTC	CAITAGASWGNEQFF
NA	once	TRBV28	TRBJ2-1	TGTGCCAGCGGTCTCCCGACCCCCGATGAGCAGTTCTTC	CASGLPTPDEQFF
TRBD1	once	TRBV7-2	TRBJ1-5	TGTGCCAGCAGCTTAACGCCACAGGGGAGTAATCAGCCCCAGCATTTT	CASSLTPQGSNQPQHF
TRBD1	once	TRBV11-2	TRBJ2-3	TGTGCCAGCAGCCCGGGACAGGGCACAGATACGCAGTATTTT	CASSPGQGTDTQYF
NA	NA	TRBV28	TRBJ2-7	TGTGCCTCGGGGTTCACCTACGAGCAGTACTTC	CASGFTYEQYF
TRBD1	NA	TRBV29-1	TRBJ1-1	TGCAGCGTTGGACTTACAGGGGAGTGGAACACTGAAGCTTTCTTT	CSVGLTGEWNTEAFF
NA	once	TRBV29-1	TRBJ2-7	TGCAGCGTTGTTTCCAGGGTGGACTACGAGCAGTACTTC	CSVVSRVDYEQYF
TRBD1	NA	TRBV14	TRBJ2-7	TGTGCCAGCAGCCGGGACAGGTCTGGTGAGCAGTACTTC	CASSRDRSGEQYF
TRBD1	NA	TRBV18	TRBJ2-6	TGTGCCAGCTCACCACCTCTAAGACAGGGCACTGGGGCCAACGTCCTGACTTTC	CASSPPLRQGTGANVLTF
TRBD1	NA	TRBV18	TRBJ2-2	TGTGCCAGCTCACCACAGCCGGGACAGATAAACACCGGGGAGCTGTTTTTT	CASSPQPGQINTGELFF
NA	NA	TRBV5-4	TRBJ2-7	TGTGCCAGCAGCTCCGGGGGTTCCTACGAGCAGTACTTC	CASSSGGSYEQYF
TRBD2	NA	TRBV19	TRBJ2-7	TGTGCCAGTAGTATGTTACCAGCGGGAGGGCCCGAGCAGTACTTC	CASSMLPAGGPEQYF
NA	NA	TRBV7-9	TRBJ2-3	TGTGCCAGCAGCTTGCGAGGAGCGCGCACAGATACGCAGTATTTT	CASSLRGARTDTQYF
TRBD1	NA	TRBV2	TRBJ2-7	TGTGCCAGCAGCGACGCGAGGACAGGGGGTTACGAGCAGTACTTC	CASSDARTGGYEQYF
NA	NA	TRBV19	TRBJ1-2	TGTGCCAGTAGTACCCCACCCAGACACGCTTTC	CASSTPPRHAF
TRBD1	NA	TRBV6-5	TRBJ2-7	TGTGCCAGCAATAGACAGGGGGCGGGAGAGCAGTACTTC	CASNRQGAGEQYF
NA	NA	TRBV5-5	TRBJ2-1	TGTGCCAGCAGCTTGGTTGGTAGCGGATTAAGCTCCTACAATGAGCAGTTCTTC	CASSLVGSGLSSYNEQFF
NA	NA	TRBV9	TRBJ2-3	TGTGCCAGCAGCGTGAGGGTAGCAGATACGCAGTATTTT	CASSVRVADTQYF
TRBD2	NA	TRBV2	TRBJ2-3	TGTGCCAGCAGTCAACACGGACTAGCGAAAAGCACAGATACGCAGTATTTT	CASSQHGLAKSTDTQYF
NA	NA	TRBV9	TRBJ2-1	TGTGCCAGCAGCGTTGGGGCGGAGGGCAAGTGGCAGTTCTTC	CASSVGAEGKWQFF
TRBD2	NA	TRBV4-1	TRBJ2-1	TGCGCCAGCAGCCAAGATAACGGGAGCGGGAGGCCCCACAATGAGCAGTTCTTC	CASSQDNGSGRPHNEQFF
TRBD2	NA	TRBV5-1	TRBJ2-7	TGCGCCAGCAGCTCCGGCGGACTAGCGGGAGGGCGGTTGGGTTACGAGCAGTACTTC	CASSSGGLAGGRLGYEQYF
NA	NA	TRBV4-1	TRBJ2-3	TGCGCCAGCAGCCAAGTCCCCGGGGTTAAGACAGATACGCAGTATTTT	CASSQVPGVKTDTQYF
NA	NA	TRBV18	TRBJ1-3	TGTGCCAGCTCACCCTTAGACGGCTCGAGCTCTGGAAACACCATATATTTT	CASSPLDGSSSGNTIYF
TRBD1	NA	TRBV6-5	TRBJ1-2	TGTGCCAGCAGGACAGGGCCGAGCTTCTACACCTTC	CASRTGPSFYTF
NA	NA	TRBV11-2	TRBJ2-3	TGTGCCAGCAGCTTAAGAGTCGGTGGGCAGGCCGGGGATACGCAGTATTTT	CASSLRVGGQAGDTQYF
NA	NA	TRBV4-3	TRBJ1-2	TGCGCCAGCAGCCAAGGACCAGGCGAGGGAAACTATGGCTACACCTTC	CASSQGPGEGNYGYTF
TRBD2	NA	TRBV5-1	TRBJ2-1	TGCGCCAGCAGCTTGGAAACTAGCGGGAACGGTTACAATGAGCAGTTCTTC	CASSLETSGNGYNEQFF
NA	NA	TRBV7-8	TRBJ2-5	TGTGCCAGCAGCTTGACACACGGTTCCCAAGAGACCCAGTACTTC	CASSLTHGSQETQYF
TRBD2	once	TRBV11-2	TRBJ2-5	TGTGCCAGCAGCGCACTAAAGCGGGGGCGCCGGGAGACCCAGTACTTC	CASSALKRGRRETQYF
NA	NA	TRBV6-5	TRBJ1-4	TGTGCCAGCAGTTTAGGACGGGGGGCAGGTGAAAAACTGTTTTTT	CASSLGRGAGEKLFF
NA	NA	TRBV2	TRBJ1-1	TGTGCCAGCAGTGATTACAGGAACACTGAAGCTTTCTTT	CASSDYRNTEAFF
NA	NA	TRBV7-9	TRBJ2-7	TGTGCCAGCAGACCGAGGTCCGTTTCCTACGAGCAGTACTTC	CASRPRSVSYEQYF
NA	NA	TRBV27	TRBJ1-1	TGTGCCAGCAGGACTACATTAGGGACACCGAACACTGAAGCTTTCTTT	CASRTTLGTPNTEAFF
TRBD2	NA	TRBV29-1	TRBJ2-1	TGCAGCGCCCAACTAGCGGGTGGCAATGAGCAGTTCTTC	CSAQLAGGNEQFF
TRBD1	NA	TRBV29-1	TRBJ1-4	TGCAGCGTTGCTGCGCTTCCGGGACAGGGGCGAGAAAAACTGTTTTTT	CSVAALPGQGREKLFF
NA	NA	TRBV19	TRBJ2-2	TGTGCCAGTAGTATGATGCGGAGGGGGATCGGGGAGCTGTTTTTT	CASSMMRRGIGELFF
TRBD2	NA	TRBV15	TRBJ2-5	TGTGCCACCAGCAGAGATCGACCAGGACTAGCGACCTACCCCATGGAGACCCAGTACTTC	CATSRDRPGLATYPMETQYF
NA	NA	TRBV11-2	TRBJ2-5	TGTGCCAGCAGCCCGCGGACAAAAGGGGAGACCCAGTACTTC	CASSPRTKGETQYF
TRBD1	NA	TRBV28	TRBJ1-1	TGTGCCACCAAACCCTGGACAGGAGGCACTGAAGCTTTCTTT	CATKPWTGGTEAFF
NA	NA	TRBV14	TRBJ2-1	TGTGCCAGCAGTTTCAGCTCCTACAATGAGCAGTTCTTC	CASSFSSYNEQFF
NA	NA	TRBV11-3	TRBJ2-1	TGTGCCAGCAGCATGGGAAACAATGAGCAGTTCTTC	CASSMGNNEQFF
TRBD2	NA	TRBV7-3	TRBJ2-7	TGTGCCAGCAGCCTCTCGGGGACTAGAGCCGACGAGCAGTACTTC	CASSLSGTRADEQYF
NA	NA	TRBV7-3	TRBJ2-3	TGTGCCAGCAGCTTATCCAGCGGATACACAGATACGCAGTATTTT	CASSLSSGYTDTQYF
TRBD1	NA	TRBV6-5	TRBJ2-5	TGTGCCAGCAGCCAGGGGACAGGTCAAGAGACCCAGTACTTC	CASSQGTGQETQYF
TRBD2	NA	TRBV29-1	TRBJ2-7	TGCAGCGTTGGGGTGGGAATGGGGAGGGCCACCTACGAGCAGTACTTC	CSVGVGMGRATYEQYF
NA	NA	TRBV7-2	TRBJ1-5	TGTGCCAGCAGCTTGACAGCGAATAGCAATCAGCCCCAGCATTTT	CASSLTANSNQPQHF
TRBD1	NA	TRBV5-6	TRBJ2-7	TGTGCCAGCAGCCGCCCCGGGACAGGGGTGACGGACGAGCAGTACTTC	CASSRPGTGVTDEQYF
NA	NA	TRBV5-4	TRBJ1-4	TGTGCCAGCAGCTTGGGGGTCCAGGGGAATGAAAAACTGTTTTTT	CASSLGVQGNEKLFF
NA	NA	TRBV25-1	TRBJ2-1	TGTGCCAGCAGTAACAGGCGATGGACCTACAATGAGCAGTTCTTC	CASSNRRWTYNEQFF